This TCR beta chain was retrieved from a study of cytomegalovirus exposure and HLA in healthy donors. The overall study: Clustering assigned about 80% of the approximately 400 genotyped donors to the Caucasian-associated ancestry cluster. Study outcomes and limitations: In a later analysis, at a false discovery rate of 0.05, roughly 17,000 TCR beta sequences were associated with HLA alleles.

This clone appeared once. The target antigen is unknown. Trimming left V 2 bases short and J 5 bases short, with 12 bases between. Germline V gives CDR1 SGHVS, CDR2 FQNEAQ. The CDR3 has 14 amino acids. In the PCR, 60 Vbeta and 13 Jbeta primers were used. Sequencing was performed with immunoSEQ multiplex PCR; in TCRdb, only in-frame clones are kept and a portion is missing. The sample shows some 170,000 clones, about 80% of them seen only once. The sequence was obtained from a man aged 18 to 35 in good health and CMV-seropositive. The specimen was PBMCs. The chain is built from TRBV7-8 and TRBJ1-2; TRBD1 is a possible D gene (6 bases). The CDR3 sequence: CASSLSPGQYGYTF. CDR3 nucleotides: TGTGCCAGCAGCTTAAGTCCTGGACAGTATGGCTACACCTTC.